One sample yielded the 24 T cell receptor beta chains listed below, sequenced in a study of early T cells in non-severe SARS-CoV-2 infection. Via MiXCR, TCRdb re-called the 5' RACE reads, giving one row per CDR3 protein. The repertoire holds 70,000 to 90,000 distinct CDR3 sequences, with over 9% as singletons. The specimen was whole blood. The receptors shown here come from an adult who was a healthcare worker with PCR-confirmed SARS-CoV-2 infection or an uninfected control (not recorded which).

This clonotype was counted ten times or more. V usage is TRBV7-6 and J usage is TRBJ2-7, with D possibly being TRBD1 (7 bases). Trimming removed 1 base at V and 2 bases at J, with 12 bases between. The CDR3 loop spans 15 amino acids. Germline CDR1 and CDR2: SGHVS and FNYEAQ. CDR3 bases: TGTGCCAGCAGCTTAGGAGGAGGGGGCCCCTACGAGCAGTACTTC. Protein: CASSLGGGGPYEQYF.

This clonotype was detected ten times or more. The chain carries TRBV7-2 and TRBJ2-1; 8 nucleotides match TRBD2. CDR3 size: 15 residues. The V gene end was trimmed by 1 base and the J gene end by 2 bases; junction bases not matched to a gene: 1. Germline loops: CDR1 SGHTA, CDR2 FQGNSA. CDR3 in amino acids: CASSLGGGPYNEQFF. CDR3 bases: TGTGCCAGCAGCTTAGGCGGGGGGCCCTACAATGAGCAGTTCTTC.

A few counts support this clonotype. The chain is built from TRBV12-3 or TRBV12-4 and TRBJ1-5, with D unresolved. The CDR3 consists of 15 residues. Trimming stripped 0 bases from V and 0 bases from J, with 6 bases between. This CDR3 is CASSLAPYSNQPQHF. CDR3 in DNA: TGTGCCAGCAGTTTAGCGCCCTATAGCAATCAGCCCCAGCATTTT.

V gene TRBV12-3 or TRBV12-4 combines with J gene TRBJ1-2; 9 bases match TRBD1. The CDR3 is 15 residues long. V was clipped by 6 bases and J by 5 bases; unmatched bases: 10. CDR3 in DNA: TGTGCCAGCAGCCCAGGACAGGGGCTCGGGTATGGCTACACCTTC. The encoded protein is CASSPGQGLGYGYTF.

There are many counts of this clonotype. The J gene is TRBJ2-3, the V gene TRBV4-3; the D gene could be TRBD1 or TRBD2 (5 bases each). Germline CDR1 LGHNA, CDR2 YSLEER. The CDR3 consists of 13 residues. Trimming shortened V by 6 bases and J by 5 bases, and 12 bases separated the two germline ends. CDR3 DNA sequence: TGCGCCAGCAGGGCTGTGGGGGTAGATACGCAGTATTTT. Translating it yields CASRAVGVDTQYF.

This clonotype occurred many times. This CDR3 is CASSQDISGAYEQYF. The CDR3, as DNA: TGCGCCAGCAGCCAAGATATTAGCGGGGCCTACGAGCAGTACTTC. The chain carries TRBV4-3 and TRBJ2-7; 8 nucleotides line up with TRBD2. V dropped 0 bases and J dropped 2; count of bases not matched to a gene: 3. The CDR3 contains 15 residues. Looked up from germline, CDR1 is LGHNA and CDR2 is YSLEER.

The gene calls are TRBV9 and TRBJ2-3; the match to TRBD2 covers 8 bases. CDR1 and CDR2 from the germline V gene are SGDLS and YYNGEE. V lost 0 bases and J lost 8; bases outside the gene matches: 8. The CDR3 covers 15 residues. The CDR3: CASSVGERGLGTQYF. CDR3 in DNA: TGTGCCAGCAGCGTAGGGGAGCGGGGGCTGGGTACGCAGTATTTT. Complete variable domain (other parts from reference TRBV9 and TRBJ2-3): DSGVTQTPKHLITATGQRVTLRCSPRSGDLSVYWYQQSLDQGLQFLIQYYNGEERAKGNILERFSAQQFPDLHSELNLSSLELGDSALYFCASSVGERGLGTQYFGPGTRLTVL.

This clonotype was recorded many times. At one end, the junction sequence differs from germline, possibly due to a read error. In nucleotides, the CDR3 is TGTGCCAGCAGTCTGGGACCGCGGGAATCGGTCTTT. This gives the protein CASSLGPRESVF. The chain combines TRBV12-3 or TRBV12-4 with TRBJ1-1; possible D gene TRBD1, 5 bases. The CDR3 spans 12 residues.

V and J are TRBV6-5 and TRBJ1-6; 7 nucleotides line up with TRBD1. V dropped 2 bases and J dropped 7; count of bases not matched to a gene: 5. This CDR3 is 15 amino acids long. CDR1 is MNHEY and CDR2 is SVGAGI in the germline V gene. The CDR3, as DNA: TGTGCCAGCAGTTACCCAAGGGGGCAAAATTCACCCCTCCACTTT. It yields the protein CASSYPRGQNSPLHF.

The CDR3 reads CSVERPGPSSYEQYF. DNA of the CDR3: TGCAGCGTTGAACGCCCCGGGCCTAGCTCCTACGAGCAGTACTTC. The chain uses TRBV29-1 and TRBJ2-7; D is unclear. Germline CDR1 is SQVTM and CDR2 is ANQGSEA. V lost 2 bases to trimming and J lost 0 bases, with 14 bases between them. The CDR3 runs to 15 residues.

With respect to this clonotype: A much larger clone is a single base away; this may be a read error. The chain is built from TRBV4-2 and TRBJ2-7; D uncertain. The germline V gene has CDR1 LGHNA and CDR2 YNFKEQ. The CDR3 totals 15 residues. The V gene lost 0 bases and the J gene lost 5 bases, with 14 bases spanning the gap. The CDR3 DNA reads as TGTGCCAGCAGCCAAGAACCCGCTGGCGGCAACGAGCAGTACTTC. Amino acid sequence: CASSQEPAGGNEQYF.

The chain couples TRBV6-1 to TRBJ1-2; D is possibly TRBD1 (6 bases). The ends were cut back, 1 base at V and 1 base at J, with 13 bases in the middle. The CDR3 contains 16 residues. Germline lookup yields CDR1 MNHNS and CDR2 SASEGT. CDR3 nucleotides: TGTGCCAGCAGTGAAGGCACCGGGGGGCTTAACTATGGCTACACCTTC. It is translated as CASSEGTGGLNYGYTF.

This clonotype was detected ten times or more. The J gene is TRBJ1-6, the V gene TRBV6-2 or TRBV6-3, with D perhaps TRBD1 (6 bases). The germline CDR1 and CDR2 sequences are MNHEY and SVGEGT. The length of the CDR3 is 14 residues. V was pared by 2 bases and J by 8 bases, with 10 bases between. The CDR3 here is CASSYGQGYSPLHF. In DNA form, the CDR3 reads TGTGCCAGCAGTTACGGGCAGGGGTATTCACCCCTCCACTTT.

This clonotype was detected ten times or more. The gene calls are TRBV11-3 and TRBJ2-3, with TRBD1 matching over 10 bases. Trimming cost V 5 bases and J 6 bases; bases outside gene matches: 5. The germline V gene encodes CDR1 SGHNT and CDR2 YENEEA. CDR3 size: 14 residues. CDR3 sequence reads: CASSATGGGDTQYF. The CDR3 bases are TGTGCCAGCAGCGCGACAGGGGGCGGGGATACGCAGTATTTT.

The chain links TRBV7-9 to TRBJ1-1; D perhaps matches TRBD1 (6 bases). There are 14 residues in the CDR3. Looked up from germline, CDR1 is SEHNR and CDR2 is FQNEAQ (reference sequence). V was shortened by 4 bases and J by 4 bases, with 13 bases between the two germline ends. CDR3 bases: TGTGCCAGCAGCTCCAAGGGGGTCGGCACTGAAGCTTTCTTT. Translation: CASSSKGVGTEAFF.

The rearrangement links TRBV9 to TRBJ2-7; possibly TRBD1 for D (6 bases). Germline CDR1 SGDLS, CDR2 YYNGEE. With 0 bases removed from V and 2 bases from J, the gap between germline ends came to 12 bases. The CDR3 is 15 residues long. The CDR3 DNA reads as TGTGCCAGCAGCGTAGGGGCGGACAGTCCCTACGAGCAGTACTTC. Encoded protein: CASSVGADSPYEQYF.

There are a few counts of this clonotype. The chain uses TRBV4-1 and TRBJ2-5, with D tentatively TRBD1 or TRBD2 (5 bases each). The V gene's germline CDR1 is MGHRA and CDR2 YSYEKL. The CDR3 contains 17 residues. V lost 0 bases and J lost 3, with 17 bases in between. CDR3 nucleotides: TGCGCCAGCAGCCAAGATCCATCCCCGGGACCCGAAGAGACCCAGTACTTC. As protein: CASSQDPSPGPEETQYF.

This clonotype was picked up a small number of times. V is TRBV20-1 and J is TRBJ1-1; 7 nucleotides line up with TRBD1. CDR1 is DFQATT and CDR2 is SNEGSKA in the germline V gene (reference sequence). Trimming at V came to 5 bases and at J to 1 base, leaving 10 bases not matched to a gene. The CDR3 length is 15 residues. As DNA, the CDR3 is TGCAGTGCTGAAACAGGGGAGATTCAGAACACTGAAGCTTTCTTT. It yields the protein CSAETGEIQNTEAFF.

This clonotype was recorded many times. This chain uses TRBV7-8 with TRBJ2-7; no definite D call. This CDR3 has 14 residues. Germline loops: CDR1 SGHVS, CDR2 FQNEAQ. The V end lost 1 base, the J end lost 7 bases, and 14 bases lay between the germline ends. CDR3 DNA: TGTGCCAGCAGCTTAGTTAGGGTCGTGACTGAGCAGTACTTC. Protein product: CASSLVRVVTEQYF.

In its sample, this clonotype was seen many times. The genes are TRBV20-1 and TRBJ2-2; D gene ambiguous. The V gene lost 0 bases and the J gene lost 6 bases, with 5 bases spanning the gap. Looked up from germline, CDR1 is DFQATT and CDR2 is SNEGSKA (reference sequence). The CDR3 runs to 12 residues. The CDR3 sequence: CSAREDAGELFF. The DNA for the CDR3 is TGCAGTGCTAGAGAAGACGCCGGGGAGCTGTTTTTT.

This clonotype was picked up many times. The rearrangement joins TRBV10-3 to TRBJ1-4, with D possibly TRBD1 on 5 matching bases. Germline CDR1 is ENHRY and CDR2 is SYGVKD. Trimming pared 11 bases from V and 8 bases from J, leaving 21 bases between. There are 14 residues in the CDR3. In DNA form, the CDR3 reads TGTGCCGCGTCCGGGACTGGACCACGGGAAAAACTGTTTTTT. This encodes CAASGTGPREKLFF.

This clonotype was seen only a few times. This CDR3 reads CSVEVQYQETQYF. The CDR3 bases are TGCAGCGTTGAGGTGCAGTACCAAGAGACCCAGTACTTC. The V gene is TRBV29-1, the J gene TRBJ2-5; D remains unclear. The CDR3 has 13 residues. Trimming removed 3 bases at V and 0 bases at J, with 8 bases between. Germline-derived CDR1 and CDR2 are SQVTM and ANQGSEA.

The chain carries TRBV7-9 and TRBJ1-2, with D tentatively TRBD1 (6 bases). CDR1 is SEHNR, CDR2 FQNEAQ, per germline (reference sequence). The CDR3 has 16 amino acids. Trimming stripped 9 bases from V and 2 bases from J, with 22 bases between. This CDR3 reads CASGRQEYKRNYGYTF. CDR3 DNA sequence: TGTGCCAGTGGCCGACAGGAATATAAACGGAACTATGGCTACACCTTC.

This clonotype appeared many times. The V gene is TRBV6-5, the J gene TRBJ2-3; D remains ambiguous. The CDR3 length is 16 residues. V dropped 2 bases and J dropped 2 bases, with 14 bases sitting between them. Germline V lookup: CDR1 MNHEY, CDR2 SVGAGI. CDR3 residues: CASSYELGYSTDTQYF. In nucleotides, the CDR3 is TGTGCCAGCAGTTACGAGCTAGGATATTCCACAGATACGCAGTATTTT.